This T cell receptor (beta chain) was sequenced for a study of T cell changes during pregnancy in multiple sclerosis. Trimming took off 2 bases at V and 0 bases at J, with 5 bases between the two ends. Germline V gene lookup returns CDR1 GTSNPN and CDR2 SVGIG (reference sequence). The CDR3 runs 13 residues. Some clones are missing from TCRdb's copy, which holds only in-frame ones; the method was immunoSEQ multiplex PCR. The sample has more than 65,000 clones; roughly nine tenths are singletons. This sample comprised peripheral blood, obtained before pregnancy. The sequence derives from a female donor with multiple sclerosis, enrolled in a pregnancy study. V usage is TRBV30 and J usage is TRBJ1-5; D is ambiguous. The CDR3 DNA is TGTGCCTGGAGTCCAGATAGCAATCAGCCCCAGCATTTT. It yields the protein CAWSPDSNQPQHF.